The 2 T cell receptor beta chains given below trace back to one sample, sequenced in a study of spatial heterogeneity in lung cancer. TCRdb re-analysed the 5' RACE reads in MiXCR, keeping a single row per CDR3 protein. The table shows about 110,000 distinct CDR3 sequences, with about 10% occurring only once. Stated time point: blood at routine non-recurrence follow-up after resection. Here the sequenced sample was PBMCs, taken at follow-up. The receptors derive from a female donor with early-stage non-small cell lung cancer.

J is TRBJ2-1 and V is TRBV10-3; 8 bases line up with TRBD2. CDR3 size: 17 residues. From germline, CDR1 is ENHRY and CDR2 SYGVKD. Trimming at V came to 3 bases and at J to 5 bases, leaving 12 bases not matched to a gene. The DNA for the CDR3 is TGTGCCATCAGTGACTCAGTAAGCGGGAGTGTAGACAATGAGCAGTTCTTC. Its translation is CAISDSVSGSVDNEQFF.

This clonotype showed up just a few times. The chain couples TRBV6-5 to TRBJ2-3; no firm D call. The CDR3 is made up of 14 amino acids. Trimming removed 5 bases from V and 3 bases from J, with 12 bases in between. Germline CDR1 and CDR2: MNHEY and SVGAGI. The CDR3 region has the DNA TGTGCCAGCAGTCGCGGAGTTGGTACAGATACGCAGTATTTT. This encodes CASSRGVGTDTQYF.